The present T cell receptor (beta chain) was sequenced within a study of human T cells and chemical hapten exposure. This sample's time point: patch test 1, 2 weeks after DPC sensitization. Treatment given: therapeutic diphenylcyclopropenone sensitization with weekly scalp DPC. Whole-study results and caveats: Donors had alopecia, so their immune response may differ from healthy people's.

The CDR3 loop spans 13 amino acids. Trimming took 1 base from V and 7 from J, leaving 8 bases between them. Germline CDR1 LGHDT, CDR2 YNNKEL (reference sequence). TCRdb re-called the RACE reads through MiXCR, storing one row per CDR3 protein. The data show 85,000 to 100,000 distinct CDR3 sequences, around 11% seen once. This clonotype was seen only a few times. Antigen specificity is unknown. The rearrangement joins TRBV3-1 to TRBJ2-4, with D tentatively TRBD1 (5 bases). This TCR was recovered from a woman between 40 and 55 years old with alopecia areata. Some clones in this sample may be carry-over from other donors' samples. The sample was whole blood, taken in connection with sensitization to the hapten diphenylcyclopropenone (DPC). For the CDR3, the DNA is TGTGCCAGCAGCCAAGGGACATCGAACATTCAGTACTTC. It yields the protein CASSQGTSNIQYF.